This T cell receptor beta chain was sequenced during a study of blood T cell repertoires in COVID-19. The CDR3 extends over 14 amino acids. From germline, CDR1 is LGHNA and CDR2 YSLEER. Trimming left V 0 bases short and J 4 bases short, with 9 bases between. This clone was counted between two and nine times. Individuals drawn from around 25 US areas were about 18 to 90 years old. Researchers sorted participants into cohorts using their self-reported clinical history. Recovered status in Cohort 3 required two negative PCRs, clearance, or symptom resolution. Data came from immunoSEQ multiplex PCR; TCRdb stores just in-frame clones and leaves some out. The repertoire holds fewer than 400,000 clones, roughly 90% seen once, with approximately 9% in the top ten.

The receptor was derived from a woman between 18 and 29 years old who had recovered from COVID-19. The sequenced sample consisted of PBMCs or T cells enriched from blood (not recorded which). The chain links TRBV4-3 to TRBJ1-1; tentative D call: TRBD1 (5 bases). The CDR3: CASSQDLGGTEAFF. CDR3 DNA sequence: TGCGCCAGCAGCCAAGATTTGGGGGGCACTGAAGCTTTCTTT.